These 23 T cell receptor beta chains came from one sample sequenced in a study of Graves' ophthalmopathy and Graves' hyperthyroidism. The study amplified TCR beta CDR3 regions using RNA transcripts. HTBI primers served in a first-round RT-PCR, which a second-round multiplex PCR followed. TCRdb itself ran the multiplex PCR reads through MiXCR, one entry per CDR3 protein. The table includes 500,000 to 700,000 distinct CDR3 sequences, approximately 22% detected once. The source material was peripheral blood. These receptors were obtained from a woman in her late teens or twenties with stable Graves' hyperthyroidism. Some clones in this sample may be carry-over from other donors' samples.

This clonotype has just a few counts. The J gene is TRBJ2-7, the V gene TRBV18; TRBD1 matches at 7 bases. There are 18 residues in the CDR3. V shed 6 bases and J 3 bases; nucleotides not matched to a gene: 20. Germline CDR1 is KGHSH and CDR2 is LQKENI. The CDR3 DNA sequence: TGTGCCAGCTCGCCCCCCCAGGGGGTTGACGGGAATGGCTACGAGCAGTACTTC. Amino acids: CASSPPQGVDGNGYEQYF. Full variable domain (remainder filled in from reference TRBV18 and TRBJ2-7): NAGVMQNPRHLVRRRGQEARLRCSPMKGHSHVYWYRQLPEEGLKFMVYLQKENIIDESGMPKERFSAEFPKEGPSILRIQQVVRGDSAAYFCASSPPQGVDGNGYEQYFGPGTRLTVT.

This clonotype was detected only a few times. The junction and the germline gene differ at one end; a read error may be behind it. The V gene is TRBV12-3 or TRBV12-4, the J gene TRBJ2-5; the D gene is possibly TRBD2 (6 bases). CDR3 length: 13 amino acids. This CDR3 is CATSGFQGGTQYF. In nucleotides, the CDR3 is TGTGCCACCAGTGGGTTCCAGGGAGGGACCCAGTACTTC.

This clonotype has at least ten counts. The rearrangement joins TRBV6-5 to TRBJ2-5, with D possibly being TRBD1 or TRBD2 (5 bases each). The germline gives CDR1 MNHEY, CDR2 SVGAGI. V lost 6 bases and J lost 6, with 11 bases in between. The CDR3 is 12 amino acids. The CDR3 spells CASSSGTKTQYF. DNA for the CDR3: TGTGCCAGCAGCTCCGGGACCAAGACCCAGTACTTC.

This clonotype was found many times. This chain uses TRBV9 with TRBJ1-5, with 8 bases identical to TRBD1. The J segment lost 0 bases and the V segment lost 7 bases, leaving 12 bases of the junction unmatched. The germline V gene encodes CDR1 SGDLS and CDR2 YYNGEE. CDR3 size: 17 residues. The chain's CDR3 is CASSPGTGEHSNQPQHF. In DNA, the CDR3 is TGTGCCAGCTCGCCAGGGACAGGCGAACATAGCAATCAGCCCCAGCATTTT. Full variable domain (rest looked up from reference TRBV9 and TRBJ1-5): DSGVTQTPKHLITATGQRVTLRCSPRSGDLSVYWYQQSLDQGLQFLIQYYNGEERAKGNILERFSAQQFPDLHSELNLSSLELGDSALYFCASSPGTGEHSNQPQHFGDGTRLSIL.

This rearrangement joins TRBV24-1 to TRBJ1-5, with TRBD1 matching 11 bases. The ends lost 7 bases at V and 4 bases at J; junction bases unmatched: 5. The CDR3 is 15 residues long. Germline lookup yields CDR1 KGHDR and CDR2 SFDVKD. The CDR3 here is CATSGQGAGNQPQHF. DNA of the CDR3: TGTGCCACCAGCGGACAGGGGGCGGGAAATCAGCCCCAGCATTTT.

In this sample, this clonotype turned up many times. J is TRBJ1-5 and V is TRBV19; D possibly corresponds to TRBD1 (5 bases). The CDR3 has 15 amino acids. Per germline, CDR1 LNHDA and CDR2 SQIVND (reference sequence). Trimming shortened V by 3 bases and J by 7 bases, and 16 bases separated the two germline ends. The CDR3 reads CASSITTGFKQPQHF. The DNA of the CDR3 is TGTGCCAGTAGTATTACAACAGGTTTTAAACAGCCCCAGCATTTT.

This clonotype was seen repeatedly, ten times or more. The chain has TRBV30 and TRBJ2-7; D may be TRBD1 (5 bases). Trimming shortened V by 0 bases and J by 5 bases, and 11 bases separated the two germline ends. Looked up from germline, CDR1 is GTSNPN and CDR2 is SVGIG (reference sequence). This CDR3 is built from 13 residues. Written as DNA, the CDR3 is TGTGCCTGGAGTGTAGGGGTCTTCGACGAGCAGTACTTC. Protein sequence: CAWSVGVFDEQYF.

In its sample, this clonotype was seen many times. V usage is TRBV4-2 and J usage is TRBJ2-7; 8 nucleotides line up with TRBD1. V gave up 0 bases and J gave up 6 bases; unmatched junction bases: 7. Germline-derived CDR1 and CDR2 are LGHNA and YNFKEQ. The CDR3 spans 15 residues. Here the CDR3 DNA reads TGTGCCAGCAGCCAAGAGGAGGGGGACAGGAGCGAGCAGTACTTC. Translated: CASSQEEGDRSEQYF.

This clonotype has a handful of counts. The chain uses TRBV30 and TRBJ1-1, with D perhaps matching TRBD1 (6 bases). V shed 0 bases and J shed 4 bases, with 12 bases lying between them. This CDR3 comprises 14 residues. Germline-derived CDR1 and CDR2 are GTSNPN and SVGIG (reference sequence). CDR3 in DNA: TGTGCCTGGAGTGTACTGGGGGCTGGCACTGAAGCTTTCTTT. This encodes CAWSVLGAGTEAFF.

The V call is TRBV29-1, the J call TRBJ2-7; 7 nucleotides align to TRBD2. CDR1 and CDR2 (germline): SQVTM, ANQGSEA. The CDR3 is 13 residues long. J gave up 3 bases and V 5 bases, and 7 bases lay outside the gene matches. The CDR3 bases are TGCAGCGTTCTGGCTAGCGGTAACTACGAGCAGTACTTC. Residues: CSVLASGNYEQYF.

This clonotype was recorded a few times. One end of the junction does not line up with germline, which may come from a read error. The chain's CDR3 is CASDGGYYRYTF. DNA of the CDR3: TGTGCCAGCGATGGGGGGTACTATCGCTACACCTTC. The chain combines TRBV6-1 with TRBJ1-2, with D possibly matching TRBD1 (5 bases). CDR3 length: 12 residues. CDR1 and CDR2 (germline): MNHNS, SASEGT.

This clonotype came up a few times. DNA of the CDR3: TGCGCCAGCAGCAAAATCGATCCGGGACAGGGCGCTTCACCCCTCCACTTT. The encoded protein is CASSKIDPGQGASPLHF. The V and J genes are TRBV5-1 and TRBJ1-6; 9 positions match TRBD1. J was trimmed by 9 bases and V by 4 bases; bases with no gene match: 14. The CDR3 totals 17 residues. The germline V gene encodes CDR1 SGHRS and CDR2 YFSETQ. Together with reference TRBV5-1 and TRBJ1-6, the CDR3 gives the full variable domain: KAGVTQTPRYLIKTRGQQVTLSCSPISGHRSVSWYQQTPGQGLQFLFEYFSETQRNKGNFPGRFSGRQFSNSRSEMNVSTLELGDSALYLCASSKIDPGQGASPLHFGNGTRLTVT.

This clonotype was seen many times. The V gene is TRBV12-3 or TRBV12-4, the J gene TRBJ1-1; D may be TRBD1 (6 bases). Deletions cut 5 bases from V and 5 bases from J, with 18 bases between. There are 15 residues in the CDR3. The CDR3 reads CASSRRNGGLTEAFF. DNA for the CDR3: TGTGCCAGCAGTCGCAGAAATGGGGGGCTTACTGAAGCTTTCTTT.

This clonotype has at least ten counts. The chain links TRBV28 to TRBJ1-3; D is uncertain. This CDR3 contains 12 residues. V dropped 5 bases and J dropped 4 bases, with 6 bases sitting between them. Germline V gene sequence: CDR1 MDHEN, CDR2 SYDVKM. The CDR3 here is CASSIPGNTIYF. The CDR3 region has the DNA TGTGCCAGCAGTATCCCAGGAAACACCATATATTTT.

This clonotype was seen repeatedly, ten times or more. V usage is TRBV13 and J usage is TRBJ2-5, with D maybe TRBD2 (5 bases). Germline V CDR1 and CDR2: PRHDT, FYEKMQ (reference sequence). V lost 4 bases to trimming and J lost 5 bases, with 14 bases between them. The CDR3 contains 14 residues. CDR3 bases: TGTGCCAGCAGCTCAGACTACCGGAGTGAGACCCAGTACTTC. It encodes CASSSDYRSETQYF.

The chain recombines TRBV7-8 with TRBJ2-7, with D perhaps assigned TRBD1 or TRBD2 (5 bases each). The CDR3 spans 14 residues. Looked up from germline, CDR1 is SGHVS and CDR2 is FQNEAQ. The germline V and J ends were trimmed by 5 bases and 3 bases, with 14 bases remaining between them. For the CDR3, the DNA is TGTGCCAGCAGCCAGATACCGGGACGCTACGAGCAGTACTTC. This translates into CASSQIPGRYEQYF.

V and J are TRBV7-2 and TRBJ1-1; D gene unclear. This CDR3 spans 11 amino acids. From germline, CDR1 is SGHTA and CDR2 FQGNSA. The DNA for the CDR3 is TGTGCGGGTGGGATGAACACTGAAGCTTTCTTT. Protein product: CAGGMNTEAFF.

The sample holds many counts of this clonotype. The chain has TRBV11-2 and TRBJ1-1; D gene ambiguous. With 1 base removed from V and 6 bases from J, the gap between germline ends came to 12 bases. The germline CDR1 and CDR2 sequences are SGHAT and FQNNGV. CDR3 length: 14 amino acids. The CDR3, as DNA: TGTGCCAGCAGCTTAGCTGAGGCCTCCCCTGAAGCTTTCTTT. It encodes CASSLAEASPEAFF.

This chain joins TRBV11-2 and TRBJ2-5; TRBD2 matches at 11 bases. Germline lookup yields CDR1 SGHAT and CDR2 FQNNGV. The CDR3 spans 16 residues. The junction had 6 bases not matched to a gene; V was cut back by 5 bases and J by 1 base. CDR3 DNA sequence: TGTGCCAGCAGCGCCAATAGCGGGGGGGGCCAAGAGACCCAGTACTTC. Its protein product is CASSANSGGGQETQYF.

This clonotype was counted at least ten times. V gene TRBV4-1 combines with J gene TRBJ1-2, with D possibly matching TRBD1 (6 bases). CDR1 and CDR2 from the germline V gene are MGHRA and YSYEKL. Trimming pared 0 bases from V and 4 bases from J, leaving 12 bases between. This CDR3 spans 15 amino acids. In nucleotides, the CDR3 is TGCGCCAGCAGCCAAGATCCCACAGGGACCTATGGCTACACCTTC. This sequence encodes CASSQDPTGTYGYTF.

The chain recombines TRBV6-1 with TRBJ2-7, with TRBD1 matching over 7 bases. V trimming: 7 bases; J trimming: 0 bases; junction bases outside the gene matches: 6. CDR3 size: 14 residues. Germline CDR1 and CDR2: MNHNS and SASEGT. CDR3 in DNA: TGTGCCAGCATGACAGGGCTACTCTCCTACGAGCAGTACTTC. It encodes CASMTGLLSYEQYF.

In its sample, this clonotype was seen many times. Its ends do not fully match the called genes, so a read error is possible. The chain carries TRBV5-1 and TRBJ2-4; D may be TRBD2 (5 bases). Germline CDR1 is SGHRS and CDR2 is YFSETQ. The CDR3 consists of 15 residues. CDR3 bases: TGCGCCAACCCGTCCGGGCCCCTAGCCAAAAACATTAAGTACTTC. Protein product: CANPSGPLAKNIKYF.

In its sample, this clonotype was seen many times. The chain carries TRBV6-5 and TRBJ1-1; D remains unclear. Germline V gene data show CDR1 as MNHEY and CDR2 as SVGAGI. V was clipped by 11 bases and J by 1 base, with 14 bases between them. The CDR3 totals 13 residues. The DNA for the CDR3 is TGTGCCGCCCGTTACCTGACGAACACTGAAGCTTTCTTT. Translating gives CAARYLTNTEAFF.